This T cell receptor (beta chain) stems from a study of cytomegalovirus exposure and HLA in healthy donors. Overall study findings and caveats: Later analysis revealed greater clonal expansion in HLA-associated TCR beta chains than in equally common others. A later analysis found most CMV-associated TCR beta chains apparently HLA-restricted.

Germline loops: CDR1 MDHEN, CDR2 SYDVKM. Germline trimming cut 7 bases from V and 6 bases from J; bases unmatched to any gene: 5. CDR3 length: 13 residues. About this clone itself: Its antigen is undetermined.

The PCR made use of 60 Vbeta and 13 Jbeta primers. Here immunoSEQ multiplex PCR was the method, and the copy in TCRdb shows in-frame clones only, minus some. This table has approximately 90,000 clones, 76% appearing once. The TCR was taken from a man aged 35 to 55 in good health and CMV-seronegative. The chain is built from TRBV28 and TRBJ1-5, with TRBD1 matching 8 bases. Material: PBMCs. The CDR3 coding sequence is TGTGCCAGCAAGGACAGGGACAGTCAGCCCCAGCATTTT. Translation: CASKDRDSQPQHF.